This T cell receptor beta chain was identified in a study of shared clonotypes between healthy human individuals. Study details: Plates per donor: three CD4 naive, three CD4 memory, two CD8 naive, one CD8 memory.

Replicate PCRs from sorted subsets contained about 0.2 ug DNA, which is some 29,000 T cell genomes. Per the original data handling: Filtering differed since immunoSEQ provided only junctions, with no quality scores. Data came from immunoSEQ multiplex PCR; TCRdb stores just in-frame clones and leaves some out. From that table come the V and J calls and clone size; the DNA was used to work out D and trimming. In the table there are roughly 2.5 million clones, more than 90% of which are singletons. J was trimmed by 6 bases and V by 2 bases; bases with no gene match: 8. Germline CDR1 and CDR2: SGHRS and YFSETQ. The CDR3 covers 15 residues.

Sequenced: naive CD4+ T cells sorted from blood. As for subset: CD45RA+ positively selected. The sequence derives from a young man in good health. The V and J genes are TRBV5-1 and TRBJ2-7; 10 bases are a match to TRBD1. The CDR3 sequence is CASSLPGTGDGEQYF. CDR3 in DNA: TGCGCCAGCAGCTTACCCGGGACAGGGGACGGCGAGCAGTACTTC.